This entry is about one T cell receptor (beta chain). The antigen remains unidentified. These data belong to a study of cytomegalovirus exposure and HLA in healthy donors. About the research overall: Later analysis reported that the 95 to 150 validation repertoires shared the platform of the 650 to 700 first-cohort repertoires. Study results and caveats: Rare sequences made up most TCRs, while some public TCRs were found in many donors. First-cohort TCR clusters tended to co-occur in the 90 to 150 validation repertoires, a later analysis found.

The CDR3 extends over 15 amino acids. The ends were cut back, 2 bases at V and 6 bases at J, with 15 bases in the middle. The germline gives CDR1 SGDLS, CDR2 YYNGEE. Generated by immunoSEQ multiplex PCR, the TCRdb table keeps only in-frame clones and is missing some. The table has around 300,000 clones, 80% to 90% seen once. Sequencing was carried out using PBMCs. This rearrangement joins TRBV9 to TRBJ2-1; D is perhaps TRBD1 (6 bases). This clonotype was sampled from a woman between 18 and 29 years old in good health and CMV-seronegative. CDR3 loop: CASSVMGQGSNEQFF. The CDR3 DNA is TGTGCCAGCAGCGTGATGGGACAAGGGTCCAATGAGCAGTTCTTC.